A single sample gave rise to the 23 T cell receptor beta chains below, sequenced in a study of graft-versus-host responses after intestinal transplantation. No antigen has been assigned to these receptors. Here immunoSEQ multiplex PCR was the method, and the copy in TCRdb shows in-frame clones only, minus some. This sample has roughly 28,000 clones, with 82% found just once. The sequencing here drew on unstimulated CD4+ T cells sorted from spleen or lymph node cells, taken before intestinal transplant. These receptor sequences come from a human donor who received an intestinal transplant.

This chain connects TRBV7-8 to TRBJ2-7; D uncertain. Trimming cost V 0 bases and J 6 bases, with 9 bases left between them. There are 13 residues in the CDR3. Germline V gene lookup returns CDR1 SGHVS and CDR2 FQNEAQ. The CDR3, as DNA: TGTGCCAGCAGCTTAGCCCAACTCGGCGAGCAGTACTTC. Translation: CASSLAQLGEQYF.

The rearrangement uses TRBV7-9 and TRBJ2-7; D is ambiguous. V was cut by 6 bases and J by 5 bases, with 14 bases left in between. Per the germline V gene, CDR1 is SEHNR and CDR2 is FQNEAQ (reference sequence). The CDR3 is 13 amino acids. The CDR3 DNA reads as TGTGCCAGCAGGCCAACCAGAAACAACGAGCAGTACTTC. Translating it yields CASRPTRNNEQYF.

The chain recombines TRBV11-2 with TRBJ2-1; no firm D call. Trimming took 2 bases from V and 8 from J, leaving 13 bases between them. The CDR3 covers 14 residues. Germline assignment: CDR1 SGHAT and CDR2 FQNNGV. The CDR3 DNA sequence: TGTGCCAGCAGCTTAACCAGTGCATGGGATGAGCAGTTCTTC. It yields the protein CASSLTSAWDEQFF.

This sequence joins TRBV7-3 and TRBJ2-3; 9 bases line up with TRBD1. V gave up 8 bases and J gave up 3 bases; unmatched junction bases: 6. Germline V CDR1 and CDR2: SGHTA, FQGTGA. CDR3 length: 14 residues. CDR3 in amino acids: CASSRDRVTDTQYF. The CDR3 DNA is TGTGCCAGCTCCCGGGACAGGGTAACAGATACGCAGTATTTT.

This chain joins TRBV25-1 and TRBJ1-2; D is uncertain. The CDR3 is 15 amino acids. Trimming shortened V by 5 bases and J by 4 bases, and 17 bases separated the two germline ends. CDR1 and CDR2 (germline): MGHDK, SYGVNS. CDR3 loop: CASSTYAAGVYGYTF. For the CDR3, the DNA is TGTGCCAGCAGTACTTACGCCGCGGGAGTCTATGGCTACACCTTC.

There are a few counts of this clone. The V gene is TRBV15, the J gene TRBJ2-7; a weak D match, TRBD1 (6 bases). This CDR3 has 16 residues. Trimming left V 0 bases short and J 1 base short, with 13 bases between. Germline CDR1 reads LNHNV; CDR2 reads YYDKDF (reference sequence). CDR3 region: CATSRDPGTLSYEQYF. Here the CDR3 DNA reads TGTGCCACCAGCAGAGACCCGGGGACACTTTCCTACGAGCAGTACTTC.

The V gene is TRBV29-1, the J gene TRBJ1-2; possible D gene TRBD1, 5 bases. Trimming removed 0 bases from V and 8 bases from J, with 13 bases in between. CDR3 length: 13 amino acids. Looked up from germline, CDR1 is SQVTM and CDR2 is ANQGSEA. The CDR3 nucleotides are TGCAGCGTTGAAGATGGAATAGGGGAGGGCTACACCTTC. Translation: CSVEDGIGEGYTF.

This rearrangement joins TRBV19 to TRBJ1-6; 7 nucleotides align to TRBD1. The germline V gene encodes CDR1 LNHDA and CDR2 SQIVND (reference sequence). This CDR3 spans 15 amino acids. Trimming removed 3 bases from V and 7 bases from J; junction bases left unmatched: 6. The CDR3: CASSIGQGGNSPLHF. Written as DNA, the CDR3 is TGTGCCAGTAGTATTGGGCAGGGGGGCAATTCACCCCTCCACTTT.

The chain links TRBV4-2 to TRBJ2-3; 15 positions agree with TRBD2. The junction had 14 bases not matched to a gene; V was cut back by 4 bases and J by 0 bases. Germline V gene sequence: CDR1 LGHNA, CDR2 YNFKEQ. This CDR3 is 21 amino acids long. The CDR3 here is CASSPYAGLAGGISSTDTQYF. For the CDR3, the DNA is TGTGCCAGCAGCCCGTACGCCGGACTAGCGGGAGGGATCAGTAGCACAGATACGCAGTATTTT.

The genes are TRBV19 and TRBJ2-7; D is perhaps TRBD1 or TRBD2 (5 bases each). CDR3 size: 14 residues. Germline V gene lookup returns CDR1 LNHDA and CDR2 SQIVND (reference sequence). With 5 bases removed from V and 7 bases from J, the gap between germline ends came to 18 bases. Here the CDR3 DNA reads TGTGCCAGTAGTCCCCAAGGGACGAGTGTGGAGCAGTACTTC. Translating gives CASSPQGTSVEQYF.

The rearrangement links TRBV28 to TRBJ2-7; D might be TRBD1 (6 bases). The V and J ends lost 6 bases and 4 bases respectively, with 13 bases between them. CDR1 is MDHEN, CDR2 SYDVKM, per germline. The CDR3 runs to 13 residues. Here the CDR3 reads CASSPPRGYEQYF. For the CDR3, the DNA is TGTGCCAGCAGCCCTCCTAGGGGGTACGAGCAGTACTTC.

The chain links TRBV5-1 to TRBJ2-5, with 7 bases matching TRBD2. Germline trimming cut 4 bases from V and 5 bases from J; bases unmatched to any gene: 17. CDR1 and CDR2 from the germline V gene are SGHRS and YFSETQ. The CDR3 totals 17 residues. CDR3 in amino acids: CASSPAREVKPGETQYF. The CDR3 nucleotides are TGCGCCAGCAGCCCGGCCCGGGAGGTTAAGCCGGGGGAGACCCAGTACTTC.

V is TRBV6-1 and J is TRBJ2-7; D unclear. Trimming took off 5 bases at V and 5 bases at J, with 13 bases between the two ends. Germline assignment: CDR1 MNHNS and CDR2 SASEGT. The CDR3 is 13 residues long. The CDR3 sequence: CASSFGLGNEQYF. The CDR3 nucleotides read TGTGCCAGCAGTTTCGGCTTGGGGAACGAGCAGTACTTC.

This clone was detected a few times. The CDR3 is CASSRGGAYTDTQYF. The DNA of the CDR3 is TGTGCCAGCAGCCGGGGGGGGGCCTACACAGATACGCAGTATTTT. The chain links TRBV7-2 to TRBJ2-3; the match to TRBD2 covers 8 bases. The CDR3 sequence is 15 residues long. With V trimmed by 5 bases and J by 2 bases, 6 bases remained unmatched. Germline CDR1 SGHTA, CDR2 FQGNSA. Based on the CDR3 plus reference TRBV7-2 and TRBJ2-3, the full variable domain is GAGVSQSPSNKVTEKGKDVELRCDPISGHTALYWYRQSLGQGLEFLIYFQGNSAPDKSGLPSDRFSAERTGGSVSTLTIQRTQQEDSAVYLCASSRGGAYTDTQYFGPGTRLTVL.

This clone was counted a few times. The rearrangement uses TRBV19 and TRBJ1-2, with D perhaps TRBD1 (6 bases). Trimming took 5 bases from V and 5 from J, leaving 9 bases between them. CDR1 is LNHDA, CDR2 SQIVND, per germline (reference sequence). The CDR3 has 12 amino acids. CDR3 sequence: CASSPGQYGYTF. CDR3 DNA sequence: TGTGCCAGTAGTCCAGGACAGTATGGCTACACCTTC.

This clone was seen once. V is TRBV28 and J is TRBJ2-3; D gene ambiguous. The CDR3 runs to 16 residues. CDR1 is MDHEN and CDR2 is SYDVKM in the germline V gene. The V end lost 4 bases, the J end lost 0 bases, and 14 bases lay between the germline ends. This CDR3 is CASSSRRRSSTDTQYF. The CDR3 nucleotides read TGTGCCAGCAGTTCCCGCCGGCGGTCTAGCACAGATACGCAGTATTTT. The entire variable domain, with the rest obtained from reference TRBV28 and TRBJ2-3, is as follows: DVKVTQSSRYLVKRTGEKVFLECVQDMDHENMFWYRQDPGLGLRLIYFSYDVKMKEKGDIPEGYSVSREKKERFSLILESASTNQTSMYLCASSSRRRSSTDTQYFGPGTRLTVL.

V is TRBV18 and J is TRBJ2-7; 10 bases are a match to TRBD2. V shed 6 bases and J 2 bases; nucleotides not matched to a gene: 4. There are 14 residues in the CDR3. In germline, CDR1 is KGHSH, CDR2 LQKENI. CDR3 sequence reads: CASSPGLAPYEQYF. CDR3 DNA sequence: TGTGCCAGCTCGCCGGGACTAGCGCCCTACGAGCAGTACTTC.

The chain links TRBV29-1 to TRBJ2-7, with D unresolved. Trimming stripped 2 bases from V and 2 bases from J, with 16 bases between. This CDR3 is built from 15 residues. CDR1 and CDR2 (germline): SQVTM, ANQGSEA. CDR3 sequence reads: CSVESGTYPAYEQYF. As DNA, the CDR3 is TGCAGCGTTGAATCCGGCACTTACCCCGCCTACGAGCAGTACTTC.

V and J are TRBV6-5 and TRBJ2-3; D remains ambiguous. The CDR3 runs 15 residues. Between the trimmed V and J ends, which lost 5 bases and 1 base, there was a span of 13 bases. Looked up from germline, CDR1 is MNHEY and CDR2 is SVGAGI. CDR3 sequence: CASSLTLLGTDTQYF. The CDR3 region has the DNA TGTGCCAGCAGTCTGACTCTCTTGGGCACAGATACGCAGTATTTT.

The V and J genes are TRBV4-2 and TRBJ2-3; maybe TRBD1 (5 bases). The CDR3 runs to 20 residues. Germline V lookup: CDR1 LGHNA, CDR2 YNFKEQ. V lost 1 base, J lost 2 bases, and 25 bases lay in between. CDR3 DNA: TGTGCCAGCAGCCAAGCCTTTCCCACCCCCCCAAACAGGTTCACAGATACGCAGTATTTT. It codes for CASSQAFPTPPNRFTDTQYF.

The chain links TRBV11-2 to TRBJ2-7; D is undetermined. Per germline, CDR1 SGHAT and CDR2 FQNNGV. V shed 5 bases and J shed 6 bases, with 14 bases lying between them. The CDR3 sequence is 13 residues long. CDR3 DNA: TGTGCCAGCAGCGCCGTCCGGGCCGGCGAGCAGTACTTC. This sequence encodes CASSAVRAGEQYF.

The count of this clone is one. One end of the junction fails to match germline, which may point to a read error. The rearrangement links TRBV6-1 to TRBJ1-5, with 8 nucleotides matching TRBD1. Germline V gene data show CDR1 as MNHNS and CDR2 as SASEGT. This CDR3 is 22 amino acids long. Here the CDR3 DNA reads TGTGCCTGCAGTGAAAGGGGGTTCACAGGGGGAGGATACCTCTATAGCAATCAGCCCCAGCATTTT. Translated, it gives CACSERGFTGGGYLYSNQPQHF.

The chain is built from TRBV5-1 and TRBJ2-2, with TRBD1 matching 7 bases. Germline-derived CDR1 and CDR2 are SGHRS and YFSETQ. J was trimmed by 5 bases and V by 0 bases; bases with no gene match: 4. This CDR3 has 15 residues. In DNA form, the CDR3 reads TGCGCCAGCAGCTTGGATCAGGGGGTGACCGGGGAGCTGTTTTTT. This codes for CASSLDQGVTGELFF.